The rows below give T cell receptor beta chains drawn from one sample of a study of cytomegalovirus exposure and HLA in healthy donors. The repertoire was sequenced with immunoSEQ multiplex PCR; TCRdb's copy has only in-frame clones and lacks some. The profile shows roughly 69,000 clones, around 73% of them singletons. The sample consisted of PBMCs. These receptors all come from a man aged 45-60 years in good health and CMV-seronegative. The CDR3 runs from the conserved cysteine through the conserved F or W.

v_call	j_call	cdr3_aa
TRBV7-9	TRBJ1-4	CASSIGTVRDEKLFF
TRBV5-4	TRBJ1-1	CASSFTDTEAFF
TRBV4-1	TRBJ1-5	CASSQYPGAEGNQPQHF
TRBV11-2	TRBJ2-5	CASRSGTNWAVETQYF
TRBV6-6	TRBJ1-2	CASSYSATANYGYTF
TRBV21-1	TRBJ1-4	CASSKDGTTNEKLFF
TRBV13	TRBJ2-2	CASSPWTSGGGTGELFF
TRBV7-9	TRBJ1-1	CSSSLDPGQGDTEAFF
TRBV27	TRBJ1-6	CASSSRTGRASPLHF
TRBV2	TRBJ2-3	CASSARDRALNTQYF
TRBV2	TRBJ1-6	CASSGTTNNSPLHF
TRBV12-5	TRBJ2-3	CASGPNGGPGDTQYF
TRBV5-1	TRBJ2-6	CASSLGGQGAAGANVLTF
TRBV7-9	TRBJ1-1	CASSLWGGAFF
TRBV29-1	TRBJ1-2	CSVRDSYGYTF
TRBV21-1	TRBJ2-3	CAVREAPDTQYF
TRBV11-1	TRBJ2-3	CASSLYGTGTSTDTQYF
TRBV5-1	TRBJ2-3	CASSPLSGGAQVRTDTQYF
TRBV6-5	TRBJ1-5	CASSPRQTDQPQHF
TRBV6-6	TRBJ1-2	CASSLDRGHGYTF
TRBV2	TRBJ2-1	CASSDGTSRGFNEQFF
TRBV12-2	TRBJ2-1	CASRLVRAHEQFF
TRBV10-1	TRBJ2-7	CASSAGYYEQYF
TRBV30	TRBJ2-5	CAWSLAQGVLETQYF
TRBV7-8	TRBJ1-3	CASRTGPSPGNTIYF
TRBV7-2	TRBJ1-6	CASNLGSGQYNSPLHF
TRBV7-9	TRBJ2-2	CASWDNLNTGELFF
TRBV30	TRBJ1-6	CAWSAWDSHTSPLHF
TRBV6-1	TRBJ2-1	CASSEGMRDSGRVTEQFF
TRBV6-1	TRBJ2-7	CASSEAGTHYEQYF
TRBV7-7	TRBJ1-1	CASSRQQAFF
TRBV4-2	TRBJ2-3	CASSPTSGGVDTQYF
TRBV11-2	TRBJ2-1	CASSLVGLAGGNEQFF
TRBV5-6	TRBJ1-1	CASSAGQARAFF
TRBV4-1	TRBJ2-7	CASSQEGLICYF
TRBV5-1	TRBJ2-4	CASGTGENIQYF
TRBV7-9	TRBJ2-5	CASSSGLGGTQYF
TRBV7-9	TRBJ2-1	CASSLGTGLREQFF
TRBV9	TRBJ1-5	CASSVTYSNQPQHF
TRBV5-4	TRBJ2-3	CASSTGGSGDTQYF
TRBV19	TRBJ1-3	CASIRPGQGSGNTIYF
TRBV5-4	TRBJ2-7	CASSPGGTSGGYEQYF